The clone carrying this TCR beta chain has at least ten counts. Its antigen remains unidentified. Template switching supplied a universal primer site; unique molecular identifiers were carried on the cDNA. TCRdb called the 5' RACE reads again in MiXCR, with one record for every CDR3 protein. The repertoire consists of hundreds of thousands of distinct CDR3 sequences, with 7.1% occurring once and the leading ten covering less than 2%. The data stem from a study of identical twins. Study-level findings and limits: Out-of-frame alpha sequences common to twins exhibited a surplus of low generation probability. For monozygotic twins, models underestimated out-of-frame TCR alpha sharing. Zero-insertion analyses were open to partial confounding by invariant MAIT and iNKT cells.

This CDR3 comprises 15 residues. The J segment lost 8 bases and the V segment lost 8 bases, leaving 13 bases of the junction unmatched. The data also belong to a second study, concerning yellow fever vaccine responses in identical twins.

This chain joins TRBV12-3 or TRBV12-4 and TRBJ2-1, with 9 bases matching TRBD2. The clonotype originates from a woman aged 18-29 years in good health. The sequenced sample consisted of PBMCs. The CDR3 is CASAPAGGPGYEQFF. The CDR3 bases are TGTGCCAGCGCTCCCGCGGGGGGGCCCGGGTATGAGCAGTTCTTC.